A single sample is the source of the 26 T cell receptor beta chains below, sequenced in a study of blood T cell repertoires in COVID-19. Here immunoSEQ multiplex PCR was the method, and the copy in TCRdb shows in-frame clones only, minus some. The sample has around 200,000 clones, 75% to 85% seen once. Sequencing was performed on PBMCs or T cells enriched from blood (not recorded which). Receptors were obtained from a man aged 35 to 55 who had recovered from COVID-19.

V usage is TRBV7-9 and J usage is TRBJ2-1; D remains unclear. This CDR3 has 13 residues. Germline V gives CDR1 SEHNR, CDR2 FQNEAQ (reference sequence). The V and J ends lost 0 bases and 7 bases respectively, with 7 bases between them. CDR3 DNA sequence: TGTGCCAGCAGCTTAGCCTCTTTTAATGAGCAGTTCTTC. Translated, it gives CASSLASFNEQFF.

This clone was found a few times. This chain joins TRBV3-1 (or the pseudogene TRBV3-2) and TRBJ1-2, with 8 bases fitting TRBD1. The CDR3 spans 14 residues. V lost 7 bases, J lost 7 bases, and 11 bases stayed unmatched. CDR1 is LGHDT, CDR2 YNNKEL, per germline (reference sequence). DNA for the CDR3: TGTGCCAGCACCCCTCCAGGACAGGGTATTGGCTACACCTTC. Its translation is CASTPPGQGIGYTF.

This clone was seen many times. The chain joins TRBV29-1 to TRBJ1-1; D call uncertain. The CDR3 is 8 residues long. Trimming pared 7 bases from V and 7 bases from J, leaving 4 bases between. The germline V gene encodes CDR1 SQVTM and CDR2 ANQGSEA. The CDR3 bases are TGCAGCGCCCGTGAAGCTTTCTTT. Protein product: CSAREAFF.

The genes are TRBV7-9 and TRBJ1-1; possible D gene TRBD1, 5 bases. Trimming stripped 1 base from V and 6 bases from J, with 9 bases between. From germline, CDR1 is SEHNR and CDR2 FQNEAQ (reference sequence). The CDR3 is 13 residues long. CDR3 sequence: CASSLGGHPEAFF. CDR3 DNA sequence: TGTGCCAGCAGCTTAGGCGGACACCCTGAAGCTTTCTTT.

The CDR3 here is CASSLEISAGEQYF. The CDR3 DNA reads as TGCGCCAGCAGCTTGGAGATTTCCGCGGGCGAGCAGTACTTC. The chain combines TRBV5-1 with TRBJ2-7; D perhaps matches TRBD2 (5 bases). The CDR3 contains 14 residues. V dropped 0 bases and J dropped 6 bases, with 13 bases sitting between them. Germline V lookup: CDR1 SGHRS, CDR2 YFSETQ.

V and J are TRBV18 and TRBJ2-6; D not resolved. V lost 3 bases, J lost 1 base, and 10 bases lay in between. Germline CDR1 is KGHSH and CDR2 is LQKENI. This CDR3 contains 16 residues. Here the CDR3 reads CASSPLPESGANVLTF. DNA of the CDR3: TGTGCCAGCTCACCGCTGCCTGAGTCTGGGGCCAACGTCCTGACTTTC.

This chain connects TRBV14 to TRBJ1-1; D ambiguous. This CDR3 contains 14 residues. Per the germline V gene, CDR1 is SGHDN and CDR2 is FVKESK. Trimming removed 4 bases at V and 1 base at J, with 10 bases between. In DNA form, the CDR3 reads TGTGCCAGCAGCCGAGAGACAAGGAACACTGAAGCTTTCTTT. Its translation is CASSRETRNTEAFF.

The rearrangement uses TRBV6-5 and TRBJ2-7; TRBD2 agrees at 9 bases. In germline, CDR1 is MNHEY, CDR2 SVGAGI. There are 15 residues in the CDR3. V lost 0 bases to trimming and J lost 5 bases; unmatched junction nucleotides: 5. Written as DNA, the CDR3 is TGTGCCAGCAGTTACTCTAGCGGGAGCCGTCACGAGCAGTACTTC. Translated: CASSYSSGSRHEQYF.

The V call is TRBV2, the J call TRBJ1-5; 7 nucleotides agree with TRBD1. The CDR3 spans 15 residues. The V segment lost 2 bases and the J segment 6 bases; nucleotides outside the gene matches: 7. Germline CDR1 reads SNHLY; CDR2 reads FYNNEI. The CDR3 sequence is CASSESRGRVQPQHF. The CDR3 coding sequence is TGTGCCAGCAGTGAATCAAGGGGGCGGGTTCAGCCCCAGCATTTT.

CDR3 DNA sequence: TGTGCCAGCAGTGCGGGGACAGGGTGGCAAGAGACCCAGTACTTC. Residues: CASSAGTGWQETQYF. The chain has TRBV7-6 and TRBJ2-5, with 9 bases fitting TRBD1. From germline, CDR1 is SGHVS and CDR2 FNYEAQ. The J segment lost 2 bases and the V segment lost 6 bases, leaving 7 bases of the junction unmatched. The length of the CDR3 is 15 residues.

The rearrangement uses TRBV6-5 and TRBJ1-2; D possibly corresponds to TRBD1 (5 bases). Trimming left V 7 bases short and J 6 bases short, with 18 bases between. The CDR3 totals 14 residues. Germline CDR1 is MNHEY and CDR2 is SVGAGI. This CDR3 reads CASTGAVGLDGYTF. The CDR3 nucleotides are TGTGCCAGCACGGGAGCGGTGGGGCTTGATGGCTACACCTTC.

V gene TRBV2 combines with J gene TRBJ2-1; the match to TRBD2 covers 11 bases. The CDR3 loop spans 14 amino acids. The germline V gene has CDR1 SNHLY and CDR2 FYNNEI. The ends lost 8 bases at V and 7 bases at J; junction bases unmatched: 7. CDR3 DNA sequence: TGTGCCAGCGGTAGCGGGAGGGCACGAAATGAGCAGTTCTTC. Protein sequence: CASGSGRARNEQFF.

V usage is TRBV19 and J usage is TRBJ1-4; D gene ambiguous. Per germline, CDR1 LNHDA and CDR2 SQIVND (reference sequence). Trimming took off 7 bases at V and 5 bases at J, with 14 bases between the two ends. This CDR3 region has 14 residues. The CDR3 DNA reads TGTGCCAGTACTTCTTCGGGATTGAATGAAAAACTGTTTTTT. The encoded protein is CASTSSGLNEKLFF. Full variable domain (missing parts from reference TRBV19 and TRBJ1-4): DGGITQSPKYLFRKEGQNVTLSCEQNLNHDAMYWYRQDPGQGLRLIYYSQIVNDFQKGDIAEGYSVSREKKESFPLTVTSAQKNPTAFYLCASTSSGLNEKLFFGSGTQLSVL.

The chain has TRBV11-1 and TRBJ2-7; 10 bases are shared with TRBD1. The V segment lost 5 bases and the J segment 3 bases; nucleotides outside the gene matches: 7. Germline-derived CDR1 and CDR2 are SGHAT and FQDESV (reference sequence). This CDR3 region has 15 residues. CDR3 amino acids: CASSLDRGPIYEQYF. DNA for the CDR3: TGTGCCAGCAGCCTCGACAGGGGGCCTATCTACGAGCAGTACTTC.

The chain recombines TRBV2 with TRBJ1-2; possibly TRBD1 for D (6 bases). This CDR3 comprises 15 residues. Trimming removed 2 bases at V and 4 bases at J, with 14 bases between. Germline CDR1 reads SNHLY; CDR2 reads FYNNEI. The DNA for the CDR3 is TGTGCCAGCAGTGAATGGGAAAGGGGGGGCTATGGCTACACCTTC. Residues: CASSEWERGGYGYTF.

The J gene is TRBJ2-2, the V gene TRBV12-3 or TRBV12-4, with 9 bases lining up with TRBD1. The CDR3 is made up of 13 amino acids. V dropped 11 bases and J dropped 5; count of bases not matched to a gene: 6. The CDR3 region is CAGLGTGTGELFF. In nucleotides, the CDR3 is TGTGCCGGACTAGGGACAGGGACCGGGGAGCTGTTTTTT.

This rearrangement joins TRBV18 to TRBJ2-7, with 9 bases matching TRBD1. The CDR3 extends over 15 amino acids. Looked up from germline, CDR1 is KGHSH and CDR2 is LQKENI. V lost 3 bases, J lost 2 bases, and 5 bases stayed unmatched. CDR3 protein: CASSPQDRGAYEQYF. The CDR3 region has the DNA TGTGCCAGCTCACCTCAGGACAGGGGCGCCTACGAGCAGTACTTC.

V usage is TRBV2 and J usage is TRBJ1-1, with D hard to call. This CDR3 spans 14 amino acids. V was cut by 7 bases and J by 0 bases, with 12 bases left in between. Germline V lookup: CDR1 SNHLY, CDR2 FYNNEI. This CDR3 is CASKVEGLNTEAFF. CDR3 DNA: TGTGCCAGCAAGGTGGAGGGATTGAACACTGAAGCTTTCTTT.

This rearrangement joins TRBV3-1 (or the pseudogene TRBV3-2) to TRBJ1-2; a possible D gene is TRBD1 (5 bases). V was cut by 4 bases and J by 8 bases, with 20 bases left in between. The length of the CDR3 is 15 residues. Per the germline V gene, CDR1 is LGHDT and CDR2 is YNNKEL (reference sequence). The CDR3 nucleotides are TGTGCCAGCAGCCCCTCCCGGCAGGGTTTATCCGGCTACACCTTC. Its protein is CASSPSRQGLSGYTF.

The CDR3 reads CASSIRSGGSNTGELFF. CDR3 sequence (DNA): TGTGCCAGTAGTATAAGGTCGGGGGGTTCGAACACCGGGGAGCTGTTTTTT. The rearrangement joins TRBV19 to TRBJ2-2; 7 bases are a match to TRBD2. Germline assignment: CDR1 LNHDA and CDR2 SQIVND (reference sequence). The CDR3 runs to 17 residues. The V and J ends lost 2 bases and 0 bases, in that order; junction bases with no gene match: 6.

The V gene is TRBV3-1 (or the pseudogene TRBV3-2), the J gene TRBJ2-1; 9 positions agree with TRBD2. The CDR3 has 15 amino acids. V was pared by 4 bases and J by 8 bases, with 9 bases of the junction left unmatched. Germline V gives CDR1 LGHDT, CDR2 YNNKEL (reference sequence). The CDR3, as DNA: TGTGCCAGCAGCCGGCGGCGGGGGGGAATAGATGAGCAGTTCTTC. This gives the protein CASSRRRGGIDEQFF.

The CDR3 spells CASSRDPGGYEQYF. The DNA of the CDR3 is TGCGCCAGCAGCCGGGACCCCGGGGGCTACGAGCAGTACTTC. The chain joins TRBV5-1 to TRBJ2-7; the D gene is possibly TRBD2 (6 bases). The CDR3 contains 14 residues. Germline assignment: CDR1 SGHRS and CDR2 YFSETQ. Trimming stripped 4 bases from V and 3 bases from J, with 14 bases between.

The chain is built from TRBV5-6 and TRBJ1-2; 10 bases match TRBD1. V shed 0 bases, J shed 4 bases, and the junction held 3 bases outside the gene matches. Germline-derived CDR1 and CDR2 are SGHDT and YYEEEE. The CDR3 contains 15 residues. CDR3 nucleotides: TGTGCCAGCAGCTTGGGACAGGGGGCGGTCTATGGCTACACCTTC. Protein: CASSLGQGAVYGYTF.

This clone was found a few times. CDR3 DNA sequence: TGTGCCAGCAGCCTTAGGGGTCAGGGGCTAGGTAATGAAAAACTGTTTTTT. Amino acid sequence: CASSLRGQGLGNEKLFF. The rearrangement uses TRBV7-2 and TRBJ1-4; D may be TRBD1 (6 bases). The V gene lost 5 bases and the J gene lost 4 bases, with 20 bases spanning the gap. Germline V gives CDR1 SGHTA, CDR2 FQGNSA. CDR3 length equals 17 residues.

CDR3 bases: TGTGCCATCAGTGAGTCAAACGAAGGGGCAAGGCAGCCCCAGCATTTT. The encoded protein is CAISESNEGARQPQHF. The chain carries TRBV10-3 and TRBJ1-5; perhaps TRBD1 as D (5 bases). Germline CDR1 and CDR2: ENHRY and SYGVKD. The CDR3 length is 16 residues. V was shortened by 0 bases and J by 7 bases, with 16 bases between the two germline ends.

V usage is TRBV7-9 and J usage is TRBJ1-2, with 9 bases lining up with TRBD1. Losses at the gene ends were 4 bases for V and 6 bases for J; bases not matched to a gene: 3. Germline V lookup: CDR1 SEHNR, CDR2 FQNEAQ (reference sequence). The CDR3 covers 13 residues. CDR3 region: CASSSGQGNGYTF. The DNA for the CDR3 is TGTGCCAGCAGCTCGGGACAGGGCAATGGCTACACCTTC.